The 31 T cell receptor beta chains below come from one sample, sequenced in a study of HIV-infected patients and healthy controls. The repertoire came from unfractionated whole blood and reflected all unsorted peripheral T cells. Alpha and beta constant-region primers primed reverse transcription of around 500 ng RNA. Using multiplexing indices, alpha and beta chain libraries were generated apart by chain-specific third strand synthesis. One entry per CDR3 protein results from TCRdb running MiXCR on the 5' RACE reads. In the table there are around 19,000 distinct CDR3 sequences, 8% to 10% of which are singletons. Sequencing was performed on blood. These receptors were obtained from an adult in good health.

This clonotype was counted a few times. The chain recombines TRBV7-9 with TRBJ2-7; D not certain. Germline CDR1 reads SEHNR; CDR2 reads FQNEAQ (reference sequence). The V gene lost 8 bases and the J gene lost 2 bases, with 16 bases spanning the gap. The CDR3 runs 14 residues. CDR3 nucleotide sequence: TGTGCCAGCGTTCGCCATCAGCTCCCCTACGAGCAGTACTTC. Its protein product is CASVRHQLPYEQYF. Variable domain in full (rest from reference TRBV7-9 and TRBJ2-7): DTGVSQNPRHKITKRGQNVTFRCDPISEHNRLYWYRQTLGQGPEFLTYFQNEAQLEKSRLLSDRFSAERPKGSFSTLEIQRTEQGDSAMYLCASVRHQLPYEQYFGPGTRLTVT.

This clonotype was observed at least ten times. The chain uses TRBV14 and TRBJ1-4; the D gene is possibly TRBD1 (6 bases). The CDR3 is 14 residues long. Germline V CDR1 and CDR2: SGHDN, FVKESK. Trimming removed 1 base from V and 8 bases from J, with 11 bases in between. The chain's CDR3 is CASSQAGAAEKLFF. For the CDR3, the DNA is TGTGCCAGCAGCCAAGCAGGGGCGGCGGAAAAACTGTTTTTT.

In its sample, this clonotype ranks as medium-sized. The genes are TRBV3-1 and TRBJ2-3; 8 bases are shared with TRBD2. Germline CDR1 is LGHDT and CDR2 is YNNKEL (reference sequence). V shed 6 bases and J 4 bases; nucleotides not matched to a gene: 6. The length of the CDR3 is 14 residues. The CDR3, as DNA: TGTGCCAGCAGAGAGGCGGGGGGCCCAGATACGCAGTATTTT. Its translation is CASREAGGPDTQYF.

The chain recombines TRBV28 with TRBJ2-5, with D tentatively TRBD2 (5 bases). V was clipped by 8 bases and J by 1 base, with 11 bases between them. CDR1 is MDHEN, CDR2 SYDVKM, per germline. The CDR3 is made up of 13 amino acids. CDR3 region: CASESGVQETQYF. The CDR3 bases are TGTGCCAGCGAGTCCGGGGTCCAAGAGACCCAGTACTTC.

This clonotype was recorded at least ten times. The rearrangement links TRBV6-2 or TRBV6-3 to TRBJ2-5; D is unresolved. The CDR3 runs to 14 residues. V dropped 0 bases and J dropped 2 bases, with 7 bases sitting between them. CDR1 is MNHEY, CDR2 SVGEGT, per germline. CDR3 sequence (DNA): TGTGCCAGCAGTTACTCGAACACACAAGAGACCCAGTACTTC. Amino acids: CASSYSNTQETQYF.

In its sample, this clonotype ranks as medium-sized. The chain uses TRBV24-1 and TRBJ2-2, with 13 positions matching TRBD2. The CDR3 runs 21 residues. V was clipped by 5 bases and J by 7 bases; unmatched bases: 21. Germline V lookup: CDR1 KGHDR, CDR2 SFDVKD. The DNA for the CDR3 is TGTGCCACCAGTGGCCTCCCAGGCGGGGCGGGACTAGCGGGATCTGACGGGGAGCTGTTTTTT. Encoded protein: CATSGLPGGAGLAGSDGELFF.

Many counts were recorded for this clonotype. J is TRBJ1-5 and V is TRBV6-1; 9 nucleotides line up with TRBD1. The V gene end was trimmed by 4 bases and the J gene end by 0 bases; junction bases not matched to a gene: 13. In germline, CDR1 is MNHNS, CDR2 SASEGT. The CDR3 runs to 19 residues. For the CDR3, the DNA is TGTGCCAGCAGTGCCCCCCCCCCACAGGGGGCGAATAGCAATCAGCCCCAGCATTTT. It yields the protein CASSAPPPQGANSNQPQHF.

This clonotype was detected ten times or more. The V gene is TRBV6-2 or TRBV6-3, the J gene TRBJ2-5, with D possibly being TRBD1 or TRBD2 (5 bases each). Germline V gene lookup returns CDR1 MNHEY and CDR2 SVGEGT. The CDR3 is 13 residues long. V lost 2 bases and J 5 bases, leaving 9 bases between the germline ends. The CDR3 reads CASSYGGPETQYF. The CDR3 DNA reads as TGTGCCAGCAGTTACGGGGGACCTGAGACCCAGTACTTC.

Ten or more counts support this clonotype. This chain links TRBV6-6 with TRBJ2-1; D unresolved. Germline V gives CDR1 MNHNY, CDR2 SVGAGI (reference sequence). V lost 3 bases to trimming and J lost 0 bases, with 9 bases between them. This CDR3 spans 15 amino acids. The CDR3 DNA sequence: TGTGCCAGCAGTTATCTAGGAAGCTCCTACAATGAGCAGTTCTTC. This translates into CASSYLGSSYNEQFF.

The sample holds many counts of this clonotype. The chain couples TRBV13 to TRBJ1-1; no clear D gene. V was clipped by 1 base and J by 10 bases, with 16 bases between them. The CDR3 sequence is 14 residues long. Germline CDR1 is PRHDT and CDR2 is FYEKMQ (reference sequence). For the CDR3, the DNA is TGTGCCAGCAGCTTAGAACGGCGGGATCGGTTAGCTTTCTTT. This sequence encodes CASSLERRDRLAFF. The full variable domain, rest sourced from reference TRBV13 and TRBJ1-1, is AAGVIQSPRHLIKEKRETATLKCYPIPRHDTVYWYQQGPGQDPQFLISFYEKMQSDKGSIPDRFSAQQFSDYHSELNMSSLELGDSALYFCASSLERRDRLAFFGQGTRLTVV.

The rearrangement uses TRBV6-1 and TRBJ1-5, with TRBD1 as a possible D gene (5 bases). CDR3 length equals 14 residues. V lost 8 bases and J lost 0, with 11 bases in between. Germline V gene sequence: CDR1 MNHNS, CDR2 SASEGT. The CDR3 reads CASYTGVSNQPQHF. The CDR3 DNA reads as TGTGCCAGCTACACAGGAGTTAGCAATCAGCCCCAGCATTTT.

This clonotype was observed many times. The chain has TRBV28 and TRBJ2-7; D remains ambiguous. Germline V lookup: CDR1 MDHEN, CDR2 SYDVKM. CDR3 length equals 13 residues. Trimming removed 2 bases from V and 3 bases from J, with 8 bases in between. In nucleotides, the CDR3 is TGTGCCAGCAGTTTACCGCAGGTCTACGAGCAGTACTTC. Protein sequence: CASSLPQVYEQYF. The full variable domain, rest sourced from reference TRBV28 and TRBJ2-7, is DVKVTQSSRYLVKRTGEKVFLECVQDMDHENMFWYRQDPGLGLRLIYFSYDVKMKEKGDIPEGYSVSREKKERFSLILESASTNQTSMYLCASSLPQVYEQYFGPGTRLTVT.

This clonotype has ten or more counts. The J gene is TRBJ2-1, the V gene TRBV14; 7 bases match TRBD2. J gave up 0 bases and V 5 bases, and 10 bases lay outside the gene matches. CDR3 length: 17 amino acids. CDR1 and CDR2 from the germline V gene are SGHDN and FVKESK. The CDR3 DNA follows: TGTGCCAGCAGCGCAGGAATGGGACTAAACTCCTACAATGAGCAGTTCTTC. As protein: CASSAGMGLNSYNEQFF.

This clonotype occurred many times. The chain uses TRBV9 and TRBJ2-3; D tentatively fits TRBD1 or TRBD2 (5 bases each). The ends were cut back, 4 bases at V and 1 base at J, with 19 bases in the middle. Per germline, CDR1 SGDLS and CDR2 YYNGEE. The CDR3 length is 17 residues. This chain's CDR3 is CASSLNPRGRGTDTQYF. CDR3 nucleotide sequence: TGTGCCAGCAGCCTAAATCCAAGGGGACGGGGCACAGATACGCAGTATTTT.

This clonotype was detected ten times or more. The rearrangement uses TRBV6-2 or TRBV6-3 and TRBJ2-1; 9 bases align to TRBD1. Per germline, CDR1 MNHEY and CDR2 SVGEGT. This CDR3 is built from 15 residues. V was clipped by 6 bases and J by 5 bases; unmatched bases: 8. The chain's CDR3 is CASREAGQGNNEQFF. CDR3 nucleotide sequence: TGTGCCAGCAGAGAAGCGGGACAGGGAAACAATGAGCAGTTCTTC.

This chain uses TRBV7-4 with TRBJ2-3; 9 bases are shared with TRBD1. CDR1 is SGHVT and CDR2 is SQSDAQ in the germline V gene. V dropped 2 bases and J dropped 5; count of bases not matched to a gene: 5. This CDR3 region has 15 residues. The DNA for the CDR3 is TGTGCCAGCAGCTTAAGGGGGACAGGGAGAGATACGCAGTATTTT. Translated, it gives CASSLRGTGRDTQYF.

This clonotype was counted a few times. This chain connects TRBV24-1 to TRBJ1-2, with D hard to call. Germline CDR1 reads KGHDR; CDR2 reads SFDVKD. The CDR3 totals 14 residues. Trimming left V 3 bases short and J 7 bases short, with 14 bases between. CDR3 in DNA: TGTGCCACCAGTGATCATGGCCATAAGGCTGGCTACACCTTC. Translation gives CATSDHGHKAGYTF.

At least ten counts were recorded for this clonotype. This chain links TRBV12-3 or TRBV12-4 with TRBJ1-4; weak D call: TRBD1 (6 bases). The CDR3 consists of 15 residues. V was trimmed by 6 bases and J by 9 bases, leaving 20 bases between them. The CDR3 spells CASRPEQGTSKKLFF. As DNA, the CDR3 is TGTGCCAGCAGGCCGGAGCAGGGGACTTCCAAAAAACTGTTTTTT.

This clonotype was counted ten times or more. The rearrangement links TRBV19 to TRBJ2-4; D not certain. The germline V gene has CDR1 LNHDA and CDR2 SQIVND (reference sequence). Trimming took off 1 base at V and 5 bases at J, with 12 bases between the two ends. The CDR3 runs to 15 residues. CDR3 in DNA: TGTGCCAGTAGTATAGTGGTCCGGGTTCAAAACATTCAGTACTTC. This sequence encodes CASSIVVRVQNIQYF. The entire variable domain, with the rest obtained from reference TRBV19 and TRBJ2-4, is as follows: DGGITQSPKYLFRKEGQNVTLSCEQNLNHDAMYWYRQDPGQGLRLIYYSQIVNDFQKGDIAEGYSVSREKKESFPLTVTSAQKNPTAFYLCASSIVVRVQNIQYFGAGTRLSVL.

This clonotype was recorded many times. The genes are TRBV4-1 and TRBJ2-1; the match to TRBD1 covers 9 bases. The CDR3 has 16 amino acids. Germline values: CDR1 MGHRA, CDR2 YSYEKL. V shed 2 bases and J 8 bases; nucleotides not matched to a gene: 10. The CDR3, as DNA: TGCGCCAGCAGCCAAAACCGGGACAGGGTGTCCGATGAGCAGTTCTTC. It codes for CASSQNRDRVSDEQFF.

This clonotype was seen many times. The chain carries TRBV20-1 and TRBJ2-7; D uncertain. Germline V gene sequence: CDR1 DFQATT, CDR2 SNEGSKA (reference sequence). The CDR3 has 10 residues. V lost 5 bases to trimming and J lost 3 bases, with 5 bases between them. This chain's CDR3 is CSAGDYEQYF. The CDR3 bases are TGCAGTGCTGGGGACTACGAGCAGTACTTC.

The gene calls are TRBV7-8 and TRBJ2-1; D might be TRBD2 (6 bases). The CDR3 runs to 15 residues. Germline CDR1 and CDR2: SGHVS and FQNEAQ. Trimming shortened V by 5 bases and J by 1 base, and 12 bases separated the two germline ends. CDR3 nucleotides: TGTGCCAGCAGCCAAGGGACTGGATCCTACAATGAGCAGTTCTTC. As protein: CASSQGTGSYNEQFF.

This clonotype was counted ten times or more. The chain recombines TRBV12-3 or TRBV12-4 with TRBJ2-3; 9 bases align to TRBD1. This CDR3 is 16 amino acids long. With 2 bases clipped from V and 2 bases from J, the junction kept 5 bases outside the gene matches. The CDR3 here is CASSLRGTGITDTQYF. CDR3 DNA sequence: TGTGCCAGCAGTTTAAGGGGGACAGGGATCACAGATACGCAGTATTTT.

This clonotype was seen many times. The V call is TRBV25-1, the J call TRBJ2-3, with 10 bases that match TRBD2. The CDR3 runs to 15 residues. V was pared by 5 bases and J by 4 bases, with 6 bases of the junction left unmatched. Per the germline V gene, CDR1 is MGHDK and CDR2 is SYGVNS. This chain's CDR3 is CASSKLAGAPDTQYF. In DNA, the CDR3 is TGTGCCAGCAGTAAGCTAGCGGGAGCCCCAGATACGCAGTATTTT.

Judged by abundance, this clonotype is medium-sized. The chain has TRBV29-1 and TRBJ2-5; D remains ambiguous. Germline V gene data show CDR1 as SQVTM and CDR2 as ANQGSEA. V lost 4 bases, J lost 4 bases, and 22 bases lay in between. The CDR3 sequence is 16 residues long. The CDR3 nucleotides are TGCAGCGTTGGCGGTGTGCTCTGGTACAGTGGAGAGACCCAGTACTTC. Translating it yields CSVGGVLWYSGETQYF.

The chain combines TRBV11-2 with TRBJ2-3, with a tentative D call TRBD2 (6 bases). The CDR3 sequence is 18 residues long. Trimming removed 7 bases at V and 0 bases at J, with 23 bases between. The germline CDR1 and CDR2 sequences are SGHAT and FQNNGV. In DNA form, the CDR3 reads TGTGCCAGCACCATTAATGCCGGGAGCTACGCTAGCACAGATACGCAGTATTTT. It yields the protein CASTINAGSYASTDTQYF. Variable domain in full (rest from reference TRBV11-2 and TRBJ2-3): EAGVAQSPRYKIIEKRQSVAFWCNPISGHATLYWYQQILGQGPKLLIQFQNNGVVDDSQLPKDRFSAERLKGVDSTLKIQPAKLEDSAVYLCASTINAGSYASTDTQYFGPGTRLTVL.

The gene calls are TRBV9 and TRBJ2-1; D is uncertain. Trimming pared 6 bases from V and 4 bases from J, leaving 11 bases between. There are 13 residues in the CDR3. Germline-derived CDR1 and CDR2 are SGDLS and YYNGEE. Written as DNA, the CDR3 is TGTGCCAGCAATTACGGCGATTACAATGAGCAGTTCTTC. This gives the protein CASNYGDYNEQFF.

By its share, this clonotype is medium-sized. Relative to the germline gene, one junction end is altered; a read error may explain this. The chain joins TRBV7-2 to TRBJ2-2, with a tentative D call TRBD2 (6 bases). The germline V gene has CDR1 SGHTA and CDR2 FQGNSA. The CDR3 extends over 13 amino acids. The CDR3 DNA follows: TGTGCCAGCAGCCTAGCGCGGTCCGGGGAGCTGTTTTTT. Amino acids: CASSLARSGELFF.

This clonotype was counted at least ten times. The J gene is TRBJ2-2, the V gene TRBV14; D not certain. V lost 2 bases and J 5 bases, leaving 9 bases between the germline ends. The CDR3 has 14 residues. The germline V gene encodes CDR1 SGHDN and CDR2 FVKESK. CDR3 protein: CASSQSLVTGELFF. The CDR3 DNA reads TGTGCCAGCAGCCAAAGTCTAGTAACCGGGGAGCTGTTTTTT.

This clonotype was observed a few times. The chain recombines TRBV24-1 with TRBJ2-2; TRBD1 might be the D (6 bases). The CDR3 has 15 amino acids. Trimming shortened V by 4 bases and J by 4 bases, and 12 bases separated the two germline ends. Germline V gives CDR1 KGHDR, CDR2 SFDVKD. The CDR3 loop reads CATSEVGAATGELFF. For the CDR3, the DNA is TGTGCCACCAGTGAAGTGGGGGCAGCCACCGGGGAGCTGTTTTTT.

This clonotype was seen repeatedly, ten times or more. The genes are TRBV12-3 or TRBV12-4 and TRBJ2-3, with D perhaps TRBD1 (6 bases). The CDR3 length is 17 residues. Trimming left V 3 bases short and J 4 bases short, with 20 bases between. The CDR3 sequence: CASSFGLGATGADTQYF. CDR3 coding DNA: TGTGCCAGCAGTTTCGGGTTGGGGGCCACTGGCGCAGATACGCAGTATTTT.